Listed here is a single TCR beta chain. Its antigen is still unknown. Method: immunoSEQ multiplex PCR; TCRdb's copy keeps in-frame clones and lacks some. The table includes about 51,000 clones, around 78% detected once. The time point here: week 5, during vaccination. A single vaccine dose contained 300 ug of mutant IDH1 20-mer peptide, and topical imiquimod was used with it. Germline trimming cut 5 bases from V and 10 bases from J; bases unmatched to any gene: 5. This CDR3 comprises 15 residues. Germline CDR1 and CDR2: PRHDT and FYEKMQ (reference sequence). The sample belongs to a study of a mutant IDH1 vaccine in newly diagnosed glioma. About the research overall: Patients began vaccination 4-6 weeks after radiotherapy alone, or with temozolomide cycles. A roughly 62% male, around 38% female split and a mean age of 40.4 years characterized treated patients. The earlier regimen, radiotherapy, temozolomide, or both, was most often both.

General study points: Overall, about 93% of patients had vaccine-induced immune responses.

The rearrangement uses TRBV13 and TRBJ2-1; 16 bases are a match to TRBD2. The source was PBMCs, collected from a glioma patient whose treatment included an IDH1 peptide vaccine. The sequence came from a woman between 40 and 55 years old with glioma. CDR3 protein: CASSPGLAGGKEQFF. In nucleotides, the CDR3 is TGTGCCAGCAGCCCGGGACTAGCGGGGGGGAAGGAGCAGTTCTTC.